The 25 T cell receptor beta chains reported below all come from one sample, sequenced in a study of blood T cell repertoires in COVID-19. Only in-frame clones appear in the TCRdb table, and some are missing; sequencing was by immunoSEQ multiplex PCR. The table has more than 95,000 clones, approximately 86% seen once. The specimen was peripheral blood. Receptors originate from a human donor in a cohort sampled during active COVID-19.

This clone was seen once. The CDR3 here is CASSDFSTDTQYF. The CDR3 coding sequence is TGCGCCAGCAGTGATTTCAGTACAGATACGCAGTATTTT. The genes are TRBV10-1 and TRBJ2-3; D remains ambiguous. Germline V gene lookup returns CDR1 WNHNN and CDR2 SYGVQD (reference sequence). This CDR3 region has 13 residues. The germline V and J ends were trimmed by 3 bases and 3 bases, with 7 bases remaining between them.

The chain couples TRBV12-3 or TRBV12-4 to TRBJ1-2; D is ambiguous. There are 12 residues in the CDR3. The germline V and J ends were trimmed by 6 bases and 2 bases, with 7 bases remaining between them. The CDR3 coding sequence is TGTGCCAGCAGAGCGGTCAACTATGGCTACACCTTC. It specifies CASRAVNYGYTF.

This rearrangement joins TRBV19 to TRBJ2-3; D might be TRBD1 (6 bases). Germline CDR1 and CDR2: LNHDA and SQIVND (reference sequence). This CDR3 has 14 residues. V lost 8 bases to trimming and J lost 3 bases, with 15 bases between them. The DNA for the CDR3 is TGTGCCAGTGGGACACGTGGCGGAACAGATACGCAGTATTTT. Translation: CASGTRGGTDTQYF.

V gene TRBV7-2 combines with J gene TRBJ1-1, with D unclear. The CDR3 extends over 13 amino acids. Deletions cut 2 bases from V and 0 bases from J, with 4 bases between. Germline V gives CDR1 SGHTA, CDR2 FQGNSA. CDR3 sequence (DNA): TGTGCCAGCAGCTTATCAGTGAACACTGAAGCTTTCTTT. Translation: CASSLSVNTEAFF.

The chain carries TRBV12-3 or TRBV12-4 and TRBJ2-7; a possible D gene is TRBD2 (5 bases). V lost 3 bases and J 6 bases, leaving 6 bases between the germline ends. This CDR3 comprises 11 residues. The CDR3 loop is CASSLEAEQYF. The DNA of the CDR3 is TGTGCCAGCAGTTTGGAGGCCGAGCAGTACTTC.

This clone was recorded a few times. The V and J genes are TRBV6-5 and TRBJ2-7, with TRBD1 as a possible D gene (6 bases). V was clipped by 6 bases and J by 4 bases, with 16 bases between them. Looked up from germline, CDR1 is MNHEY and CDR2 is SVGAGI. This CDR3 is 14 amino acids long. The CDR3 spells CASRSSRTAYEQYF. The CDR3 DNA sequence: TGTGCCAGCAGATCTTCCAGGACAGCTTACGAGCAGTACTTC.

V is TRBV5-1 and J is TRBJ1-5; D possibly corresponds to TRBD1 (5 bases). V dropped 4 bases and J dropped 3 bases, with 14 bases sitting between them. The germline gives CDR1 SGHRS, CDR2 YFSETQ. The CDR3 sequence is 15 residues long. CDR3 nucleotide sequence: TGCGCCAGCAGCCTAGGCGGGGGGGACAATCAGCCCCAGCATTTT. Translated, it gives CASSLGGGDNQPQHF.

The chain couples TRBV6-6 to TRBJ2-2; no clear D gene. V was trimmed by 0 bases and J by 6 bases, leaving 11 bases between them. Germline V CDR1 and CDR2: MNHNY, SVGAGI (reference sequence). This CDR3 contains 15 residues. CDR3 bases: TGTGCCAGCAGTTACTCTCGGTCGGGTTCCGGGGAGCTGTTTTTT. The encoded protein is CASSYSRSGSGELFF.

The chain joins TRBV7-9 to TRBJ2-6; 7 bases fit TRBD1. V gave up 4 bases and J gave up 4 bases; unmatched junction bases: 7. Per the germline V gene, CDR1 is SEHNR and CDR2 is FQNEAQ (reference sequence). CDR3 length equals 16 residues. CDR3: CASSSDRAKGANVLTF. Here the CDR3 DNA reads TGTGCCAGCAGCTCCGACAGGGCGAAAGGGGCCAACGTCCTGACTTTC. The full variable domain, completed using reference TRBV7-9 and TRBJ2-6, is DTGVSQNPRHKITKRGQNVTFRCDPISEHNRLYWYRQTLGQGPEFLTYFQNEAQLEKSRLLSDRFSAERPKGSFSTLEIQRTEQGDSAMYLCASSSDRAKGANVLTFGAGSRLTVL.

J is TRBJ2-7 and V is TRBV6-5, with 8 positions matching TRBD2. Per the germline V gene, CDR1 is MNHEY and CDR2 is SVGAGI. With 8 bases clipped from V and 2 bases from J, the junction kept 8 bases outside the gene matches. CDR3 length: 14 residues. Here the CDR3 reads CASSFGRGAYEQYF. CDR3 in DNA: TGTGCCAGCTCCTTCGGGAGGGGGGCCTACGAGCAGTACTTC.

The J gene is TRBJ2-7, the V gene TRBV6-5; tentatively, D is TRBD2 (6 bases). The germline V gene has CDR1 MNHEY and CDR2 SVGAGI. The CDR3 has 14 amino acids. The V end was cut by 8 bases, the J end by 6 bases, with 20 bases between. The CDR3 DNA follows: TGTGCCAGCGAGTACGTAAGGGGAGCGGGCGAGCAGTACTTC. This sequence encodes CASEYVRGAGEQYF.

The chain is built from TRBV19 and TRBJ2-7; 9 bases align to TRBD1. CDR1 is LNHDA, CDR2 SQIVND, per germline (reference sequence). The trim removed 7 bases at V and 4 bases at J, leaving 8 bases unmatched. This CDR3 is 14 amino acids long. The CDR3 sequence is CASKPGDRDYEQYF. In DNA, the CDR3 is TGTGCCAGTAAGCCCGGGGACAGGGATTACGAGCAGTACTTC.

The V and J genes are TRBV5-1 and TRBJ2-7; D perhaps matches TRBD2 (6 bases). CDR1 SGHRS and CDR2 YFSETQ come from the germline V gene. The CDR3 extends over 14 amino acids. Trimming pared 5 bases from V and 5 bases from J, leaving 17 bases between. The CDR3 coding sequence is TGCGCCAGCAGATTAGGGGCAACGGGGGACGAGCAGTACTTC. This gives the protein CASRLGATGDEQYF.

V and J are TRBV28 and TRBJ2-5, with D possibly being TRBD2 (6 bases). Germline loops: CDR1 MDHEN, CDR2 SYDVKM. This CDR3 comprises 12 residues. V was clipped by 8 bases and J by 9 bases, with 16 bases between them. The CDR3 bases are TGTGCCAGCTCCTCCGGAGGGAAGGCCCAGTACTTC. Its protein product is CASSSGGKAQYF. Based on the CDR3 plus reference TRBV28 and TRBJ2-5, the full variable domain is DVKVTQSSRYLVKRTGEKVFLECVQDMDHENMFWYRQDPGLGLRLIYFSYDVKMKEKGDIPEGYSVSREKKERFSLILESASTNQTSMYLCASSSGGKAQYFGPGTRLLVL.

The chain couples TRBV27 to TRBJ2-5; the D is unclear. Germline CDR1 MNHEY, CDR2 SMNVEV (reference sequence). The ends were cut back, 2 bases at V and 6 bases at J, with 10 bases in the middle. The CDR3 has 13 amino acids. CDR3 DNA: TGTGCCAGCAGTTTAACAGTGGATCAGACCCAGTACTTC. It encodes CASSLTVDQTQYF.

The chain uses TRBV2 and TRBJ2-2; the D gene is possibly TRBD1 (6 bases). V lost 6 bases and J 5 bases, leaving 7 bases between the germline ends. Germline values: CDR1 SNHLY, CDR2 FYNNEI. This CDR3 comprises 12 residues. The CDR3 loop reads CASSRGTGELFF. CDR3 coding DNA: TGTGCCAGCAGCAGGGGTACCGGGGAGCTGTTTTTT.

V gene TRBV7-2 combines with J gene TRBJ2-5, with D hard to call. Looked up from germline, CDR1 is SGHTA and CDR2 is FQGNSA. Trimming left V 1 base short and J 2 bases short, with 11 bases between. CDR3 size: 15 residues. CDR3 DNA sequence: TGTGCCAGCAGCTTAGGGGCGATTTTACAAGAGACCCAGTACTTC. Translation: CASSLGAILQETQYF.

This clone was picked up a small number of times. The chain links TRBV7-8 to TRBJ2-7; no firm D call. The V gene lost 3 bases and the J gene lost 3 bases, with 9 bases spanning the gap. The V gene's germline CDR1 is SGHVS and CDR2 FQNEAQ. The CDR3 length is 13 residues. CDR3 bases: TGTGCCAGCAGCTTTAACAGCAACTACGAGCAGTACTTC. It codes for CASSFNSNYEQYF.

The rearrangement links TRBV6-5 to TRBJ1-2, with D unclear. The CDR3 totals 13 residues. The V gene lost 2 bases and the J gene lost 8 bases, with 12 bases spanning the gap. Per the germline V gene, CDR1 is MNHEY and CDR2 is SVGAGI. This CDR3 reads CASSYQTRGGYTF. DNA of the CDR3: TGTGCCAGCAGTTACCAGACCCGCGGCGGCTACACCTTC.

Only one count was recorded for this clone. This sequence joins TRBV19 and TRBJ2-6; D gene uncertain. Deletions cut 7 bases from V and 0 bases from J, with 13 bases between. This CDR3 spans 16 amino acids. Germline V CDR1 and CDR2: LNHDA, SQIVND (reference sequence). The CDR3 protein is CASIAGSNSGANVLTF. DNA for the CDR3: TGTGCCAGTATTGCAGGTTCGAACTCTGGGGCCAACGTCCTGACTTTC.

V usage is TRBV2 and J usage is TRBJ1-5; no firm D call. The V end lost 6 bases, the J end lost 1 base, and 16 bases lay between the germline ends. Germline-derived CDR1 and CDR2 are SNHLY and FYNNEI. This CDR3 spans 16 amino acids. CDR3 protein: CASSGRGFGSNQPQHF. In nucleotides, the CDR3 is TGTGCCAGCAGCGGGAGAGGGTTCGGGAGCAATCAGCCCCAGCATTTT.

The chain has TRBV1 and TRBJ2-1; no check of the table's D call, TRBD2, against the DNA was made. TRBV1 is a known pseudogene. The CDR3 sequence is 14 residues long. The CDR3 is CTSSQGLAGPLKFF. CDR3 nucleotides: TGCACCAGCAGCCAAGGACTAGCGGGTCCTTTAAAGTTCTTC.

The chain couples TRBV7-9 to TRBJ1-2; D might be TRBD1 (5 bases). The germline CDR1 and CDR2 sequences are SEHNR and FQNEAQ (reference sequence). Trimming removed 0 bases at V and 0 bases at J, with 14 bases between. The CDR3 contains 17 residues. The CDR3 region has the DNA TGTGCCAGCAGCTTAGCGTCAAGGGGTAGGGCTAACTATGGCTACACCTTC. Translated: CASSLASRGRANYGYTF.

This clone has a single count. V usage is TRBV5-1 and J usage is TRBJ2-2; no definite D call. The germline gives CDR1 SGHRS, CDR2 YFSETQ. The CDR3 spans 15 residues. V lost 1 base and J lost 4, with 11 bases in between. CDR3 DNA: TGCGCCAGCAGCTTGAGTGGGCCTACCACCGGGGAGCTGTTTTTT. This translates into CASSLSGPTTGELFF.

Turning to this clone: One end of the junction varies from germline; a read error may be responsible. V is TRBV2 and J is TRBJ1-1, with TRBD1 as a possible D gene (5 bases). CDR3 length: 16 residues. The germline gives CDR1 SNHLY, CDR2 FYNNEI. CDR3 amino acids: CASSQARGTSNTEAFF. As DNA, the CDR3 is TGTGCCAGCAGTCAAGCGCGGGGGACCTCGAACACTGAAGCTTTCTTT.